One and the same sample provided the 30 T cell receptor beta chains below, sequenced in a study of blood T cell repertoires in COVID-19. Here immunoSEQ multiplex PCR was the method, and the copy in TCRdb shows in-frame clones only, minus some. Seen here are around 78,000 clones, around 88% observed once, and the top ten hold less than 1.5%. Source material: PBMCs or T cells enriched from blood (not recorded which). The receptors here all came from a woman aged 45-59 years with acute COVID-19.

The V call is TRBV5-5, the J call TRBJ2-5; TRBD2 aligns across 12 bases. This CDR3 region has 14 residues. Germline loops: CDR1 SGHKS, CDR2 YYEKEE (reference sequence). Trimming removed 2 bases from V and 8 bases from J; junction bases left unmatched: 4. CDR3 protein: CASSFRLAGDTQYF. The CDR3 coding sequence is TGTGCCAGCAGCTTCCGACTAGCGGGAGATACCCAGTACTTC. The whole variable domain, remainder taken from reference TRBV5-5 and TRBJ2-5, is DAGVTQSPTHLIKTRGQQVTLRCSPISGHKSVSWYQQVLGQGPQFIFQYYEKEERGRGNFPDRFSARQFPNYSSELNVNALLLGDSALYLCASSFRLAGDTQYFGPGTRLLVL.

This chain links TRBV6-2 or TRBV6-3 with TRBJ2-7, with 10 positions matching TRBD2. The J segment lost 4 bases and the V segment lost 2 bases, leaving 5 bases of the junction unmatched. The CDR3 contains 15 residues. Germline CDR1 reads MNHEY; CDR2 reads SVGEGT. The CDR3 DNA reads TGTGCCAGCAGTTACCTAGCGGGAGATGAGTACGAGCAGTACTTC. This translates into CASSYLAGDEYEQYF.

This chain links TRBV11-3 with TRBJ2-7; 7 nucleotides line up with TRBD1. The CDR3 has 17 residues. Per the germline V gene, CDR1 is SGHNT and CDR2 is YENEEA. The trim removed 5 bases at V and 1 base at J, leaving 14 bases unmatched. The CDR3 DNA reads TGTGCCAGCAGCCGAGACAGGGTCCCCGCCAGATCCTACGAGCAGTACTTC. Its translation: CASSRDRVPARSYEQYF.

The CDR3 DNA sequence: TGTGCCAGCAGCACACAGGGGTACGAGCAGTACTTC. Translation: CASSTQGYEQYF. The chain recombines TRBV5-4 with TRBJ2-7; 7 positions agree with TRBD1. Germline V gene lookup returns CDR1 SGHNT and CDR2 YYREEE (reference sequence). The CDR3 consists of 12 residues. With 4 bases clipped from V and 4 bases from J, the junction kept 2 bases outside the gene matches.

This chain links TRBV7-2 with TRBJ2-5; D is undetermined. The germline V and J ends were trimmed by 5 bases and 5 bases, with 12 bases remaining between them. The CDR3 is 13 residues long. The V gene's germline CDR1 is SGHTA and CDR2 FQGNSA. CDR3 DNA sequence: TGTGCCAGCAGCCCTAGGATTCGGGAGACCCAGTACTTC. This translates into CASSPRIRETQYF. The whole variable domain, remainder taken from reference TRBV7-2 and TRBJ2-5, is GAGVSQSPSNKVTEKGKDVELRCDPISGHTALYWYRQSLGQGLEFLIYFQGNSAPDKSGLPSDRFSAERTGGSVSTLTIQRTQQEDSAVYLCASSPRIRETQYFGPGTRLLVL.

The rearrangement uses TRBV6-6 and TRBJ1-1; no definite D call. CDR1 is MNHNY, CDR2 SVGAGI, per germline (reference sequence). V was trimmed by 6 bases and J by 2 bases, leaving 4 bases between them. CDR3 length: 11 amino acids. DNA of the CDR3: TGTGCCAGCAGGGCTAACACTGAAGCTTTCTTT. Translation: CASRANTEAFF.

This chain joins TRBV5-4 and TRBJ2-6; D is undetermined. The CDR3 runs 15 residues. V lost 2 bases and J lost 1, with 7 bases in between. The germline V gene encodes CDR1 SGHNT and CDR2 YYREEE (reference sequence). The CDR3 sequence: CASSLPGSGANVLTF. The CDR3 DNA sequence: TGTGCCAGCAGCTTACCGGGTTCTGGGGCCAACGTCCTGACTTTC.

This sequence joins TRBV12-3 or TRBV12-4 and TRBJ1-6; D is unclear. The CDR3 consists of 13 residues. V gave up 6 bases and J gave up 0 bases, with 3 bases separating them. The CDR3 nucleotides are TGTGCCAGCAGACACTCCTATAATTCACCCCTCCACTTT. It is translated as CASRHSYNSPLHF.

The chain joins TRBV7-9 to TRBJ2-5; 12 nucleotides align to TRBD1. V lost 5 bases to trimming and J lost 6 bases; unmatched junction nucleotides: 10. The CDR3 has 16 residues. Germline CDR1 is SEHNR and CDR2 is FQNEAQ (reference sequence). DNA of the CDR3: TGTGCCAGCAGCCACACCGGGACAGGGGGCTATCAGACCCAGTACTTC. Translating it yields CASSHTGTGGYQTQYF.

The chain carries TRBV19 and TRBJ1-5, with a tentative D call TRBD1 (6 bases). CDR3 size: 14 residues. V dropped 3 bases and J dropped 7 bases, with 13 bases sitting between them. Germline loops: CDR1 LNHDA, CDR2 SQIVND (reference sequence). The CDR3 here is CASSIEQGDQPQHF. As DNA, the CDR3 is TGTGCCAGTAGTATCGAACAGGGTGACCAGCCCCAGCATTTT.

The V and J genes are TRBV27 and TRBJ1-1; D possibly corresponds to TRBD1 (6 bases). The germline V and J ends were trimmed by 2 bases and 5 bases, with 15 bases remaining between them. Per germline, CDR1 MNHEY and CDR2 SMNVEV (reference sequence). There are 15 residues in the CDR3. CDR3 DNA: TGTGCCAGCAGTTTAAAACGGGGAGGGGGGACTGAAGCTTTCTTT. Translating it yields CASSLKRGGGTEAFF.

CDR3: CASSTGTSGYEQYF. The CDR3 DNA is TGTGCCAGCAGCACCGGGACTAGCGGCTACGAGCAGTACTTC. The chain combines TRBV6-5 with TRBJ2-7, with 11 positions matching TRBD2. From germline, CDR1 is MNHEY and CDR2 SVGAGI. There are 14 residues in the CDR3. V gave up 6 bases and J gave up 3 bases; unmatched junction bases: 4.

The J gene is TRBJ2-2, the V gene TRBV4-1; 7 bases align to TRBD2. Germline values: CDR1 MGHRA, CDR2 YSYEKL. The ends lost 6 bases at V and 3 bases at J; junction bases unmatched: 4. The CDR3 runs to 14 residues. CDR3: CASRRTSDTGELFF. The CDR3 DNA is TGCGCCAGCAGACGGACTAGTGACACCGGGGAGCTGTTTTTT.

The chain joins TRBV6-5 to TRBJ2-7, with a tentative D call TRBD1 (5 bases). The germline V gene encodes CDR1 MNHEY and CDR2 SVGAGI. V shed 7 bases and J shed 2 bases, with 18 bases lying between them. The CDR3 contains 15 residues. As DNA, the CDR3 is TGTGCCAGCATGTGGGGCCCCACAGCAACCTACGAGCAGTACTTC. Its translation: CASMWGPTATYEQYF.

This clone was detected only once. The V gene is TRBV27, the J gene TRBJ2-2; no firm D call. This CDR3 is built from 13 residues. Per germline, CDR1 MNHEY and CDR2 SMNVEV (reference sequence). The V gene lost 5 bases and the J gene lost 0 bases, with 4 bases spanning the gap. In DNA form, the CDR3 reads TGTGCCAGCAGTATCACGAACACCGGGGAGCTGTTTTTT. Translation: CASSITNTGELFF.

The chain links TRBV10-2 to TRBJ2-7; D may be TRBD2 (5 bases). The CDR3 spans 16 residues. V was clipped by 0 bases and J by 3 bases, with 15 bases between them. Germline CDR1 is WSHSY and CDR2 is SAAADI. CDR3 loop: CASSESSPTNLYEQYF. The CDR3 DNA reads TGCGCCAGCAGTGAGTCGTCTCCGACTAACCTCTACGAGCAGTACTTC.

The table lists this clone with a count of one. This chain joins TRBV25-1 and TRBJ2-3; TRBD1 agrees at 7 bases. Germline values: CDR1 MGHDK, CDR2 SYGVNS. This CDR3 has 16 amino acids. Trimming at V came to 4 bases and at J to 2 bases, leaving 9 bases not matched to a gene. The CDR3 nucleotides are TGTGCCAGCAGTGGGTCAACTAGGGGGCTCACAGATACGCAGTATTTT. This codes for CASSGSTRGLTDTQYF. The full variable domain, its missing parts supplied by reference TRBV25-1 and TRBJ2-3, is EADIYQTPRYLVIGTGKKITLECSQTMGHDKMYWYQQDPGMELHLIHYSYGVNSTEKGDLSSESTVSRIRTEHFPLTLESARPSHTSQYLCASSGSTRGLTDTQYFGPGTRLTVL.

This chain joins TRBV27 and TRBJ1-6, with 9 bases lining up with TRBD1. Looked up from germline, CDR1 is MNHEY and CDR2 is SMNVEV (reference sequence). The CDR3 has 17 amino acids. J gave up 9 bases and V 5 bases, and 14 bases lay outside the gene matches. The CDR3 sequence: CASSEVETTGGGSPLHF. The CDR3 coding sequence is TGTGCCAGCAGTGAGGTAGAGACTACAGGGGGCGGTTCACCCCTCCACTTT.

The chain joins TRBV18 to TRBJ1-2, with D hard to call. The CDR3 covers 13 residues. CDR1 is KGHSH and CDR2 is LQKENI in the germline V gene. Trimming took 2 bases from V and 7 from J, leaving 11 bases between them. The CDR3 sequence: CASSPGEESGYTF. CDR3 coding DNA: TGTGCCAGCTCACCAGGGGAGGAGTCTGGCTACACCTTC.

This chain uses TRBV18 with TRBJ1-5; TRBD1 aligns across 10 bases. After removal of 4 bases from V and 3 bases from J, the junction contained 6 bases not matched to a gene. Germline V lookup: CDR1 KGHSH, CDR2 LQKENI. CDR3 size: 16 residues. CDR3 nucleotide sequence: TGTGCCAGCTCACAAAGGACAGGGGGACCCAATCAGCCCCAGCATTTT. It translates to CASSQRTGGPNQPQHF.

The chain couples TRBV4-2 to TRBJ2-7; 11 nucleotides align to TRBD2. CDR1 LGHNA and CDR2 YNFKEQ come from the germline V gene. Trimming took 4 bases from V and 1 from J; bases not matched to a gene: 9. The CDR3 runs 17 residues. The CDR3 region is CASSLPAGTSGSYEQYF. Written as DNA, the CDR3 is TGTGCCAGCAGCCTCCCGGCTGGGACTAGCGGATCCTACGAGCAGTACTTC.

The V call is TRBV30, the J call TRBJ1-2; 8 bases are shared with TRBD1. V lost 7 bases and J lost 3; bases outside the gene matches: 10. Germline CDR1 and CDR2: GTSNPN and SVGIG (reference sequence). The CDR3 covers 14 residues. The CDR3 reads CASPQGARYYGYTF. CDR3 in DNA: TGTGCCTCGCCGCAGGGGGCCCGCTACTATGGCTACACCTTC.

This CDR3 is CASSTDRVHSPLHF. DNA of the CDR3: TGTGCCAGCAGCACGGACAGGGTTCATTCACCCCTCCACTTT. This chain joins TRBV5-4 and TRBJ1-6; 8 bases are a match to TRBD1. The CDR3 has 14 residues. Trimming removed 4 bases from V and 8 bases from J; junction bases left unmatched: 5. Germline CDR1 and CDR2: SGHNT and YYREEE (reference sequence).

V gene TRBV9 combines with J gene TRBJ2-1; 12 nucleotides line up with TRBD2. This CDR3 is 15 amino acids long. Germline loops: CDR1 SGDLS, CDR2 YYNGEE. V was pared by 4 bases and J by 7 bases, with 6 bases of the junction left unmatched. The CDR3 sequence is CASSIWTSGKNEQFF. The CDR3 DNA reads TGTGCCAGCAGCATCTGGACTAGCGGGAAAAATGAGCAGTTCTTC.

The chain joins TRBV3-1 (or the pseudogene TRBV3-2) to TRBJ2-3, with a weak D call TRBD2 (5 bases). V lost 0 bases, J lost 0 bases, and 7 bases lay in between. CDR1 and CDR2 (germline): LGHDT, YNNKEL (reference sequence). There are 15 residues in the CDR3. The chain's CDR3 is CASSQDGLSTDTQYF. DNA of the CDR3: TGTGCCAGCAGCCAAGATGGACTCAGCACAGATACGCAGTATTTT.

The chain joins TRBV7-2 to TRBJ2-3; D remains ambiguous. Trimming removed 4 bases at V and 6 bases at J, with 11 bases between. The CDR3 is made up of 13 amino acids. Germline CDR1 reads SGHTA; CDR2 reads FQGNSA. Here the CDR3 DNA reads TGTGCCAGCAGCTCTGACTTTTCTGATACGCAGTATTTT. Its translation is CASSSDFSDTQYF.

This chain's CDR3 is CASSHPPLAGGSNEQFF. Here the CDR3 DNA reads TGTGCCAGCAGCCACCCTCCCCTAGCGGGGGGTTCCAATGAGCAGTTCTTC. The rearrangement links TRBV14 to TRBJ2-1, with TRBD2 identical over 11 bases. This CDR3 contains 17 residues. The ends lost 3 bases at V and 6 bases at J; junction bases unmatched: 10. Germline values: CDR1 SGHDN, CDR2 FVKESK.

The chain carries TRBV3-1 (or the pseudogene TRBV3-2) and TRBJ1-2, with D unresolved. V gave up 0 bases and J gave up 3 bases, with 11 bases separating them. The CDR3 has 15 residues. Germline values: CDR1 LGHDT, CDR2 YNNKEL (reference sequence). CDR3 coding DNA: TGTGCCAGCAGCCAAGATCCCTCCCGGGACTATGGCTACACCTTC. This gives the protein CASSQDPSRDYGYTF.

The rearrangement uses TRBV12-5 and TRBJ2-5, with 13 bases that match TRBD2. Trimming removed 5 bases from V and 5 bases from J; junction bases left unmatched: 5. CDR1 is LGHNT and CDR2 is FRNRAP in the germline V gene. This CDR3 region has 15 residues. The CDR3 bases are TGTGCTAGTGGTAGAGGACTAGCGGGAGCGGAGACCCAGTACTTC. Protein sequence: CASGRGLAGAETQYF.

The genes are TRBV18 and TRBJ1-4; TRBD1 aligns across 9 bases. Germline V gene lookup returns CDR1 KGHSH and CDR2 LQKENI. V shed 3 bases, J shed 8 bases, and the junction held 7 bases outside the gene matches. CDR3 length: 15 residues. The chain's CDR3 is CASSPYGTGREKLFF. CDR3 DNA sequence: TGTGCCAGCTCACCCTACGGGACAGGGAGAGAAAAACTGTTTTTT.